The rows below give T cell receptor beta chains drawn from one sample of a study of CD8+ T cells in alopecia areata. TCRdb keeps only in-frame clones here, not all; method: immunoSEQ multiplex PCR. This table holds roughly 150,000 clones, 47% found once. The sequenced sample was CD4+ T cells sorted from blood. These receptor sequences come from a human donor with alopecia areata. The CDR3 runs from the conserved cysteine through the conserved F or W. A D gene is named only where the DNA matches it firmly. The size field is filled for only some rows; it gives once, few, many or a size class.

d_gene: TRBD1; abundance: NA; j_gene: TRBJ2-6; v_gene: TRBV30; CDR3aa: CAWSAYRGAGANVLTF; CDR3nt: TGTGCCTGGAGTGCCTACAGGGGGGCCGGGGCCAACGTCCTGACTTTC
d_gene: TRBD2; abundance: few; j_gene: TRBJ2-3; v_gene: TRBV6-4; CDR3aa: CASSYGLGTDTQYF; CDR3nt: TGTGCCAGCAGCTACGGACTAGGAACAGATACGCAGTATTTT
d_gene: NA; abundance: NA; j_gene: TRBJ2-2; v_gene: TRBV4-1; CDR3aa: CASSIGGRTGELFF; CDR3nt: TGCGCCAGCTCGATAGGGGGGCGGACCGGGGAGCTGTTTTTT
d_gene: TRBD2; abundance: NA; j_gene: TRBJ2-3; v_gene: TRBV6-4; CDR3aa: CASSETSGRADTQYF; CDR3nt: TGTGCCAGCAGCGAGACTAGCGGGAGGGCAGATACGCAGTATTTT
d_gene: NA; abundance: NA; j_gene: TRBJ2-7; v_gene: TRBV2; CDR3aa: CASNLYRNYEQYF; CDR3nt: TGTGCCAGCAATCTATACAGGAACTACGAGCAGTACTTC
d_gene: NA; abundance: NA; j_gene: TRBJ2-7; v_gene: TRBV19; CDR3aa: CASSHPGLAVYEQYF; CDR3nt: TGTGCCAGTAGCCACCCGGGACTGGCGGTCTACGAGCAGTACTTC
d_gene: NA; abundance: NA; j_gene: TRBJ2-7; v_gene: TRBV14; CDR3aa: CASSQVAGLGEQYF; CDR3nt: TGTGCCAGCAGCCAAGTTGCAGGGTTGGGCGAGCAGTACTTC
d_gene: TRBD2; abundance: NA; j_gene: TRBJ2-3; v_gene: TRBV4-1; CDR3aa: CASSQEALAGVTDTQYF; CDR3nt: TGCGCCAGCAGCCAAGAAGCCCTAGCGGGAGTCACAGATACGCAGTATTTT
d_gene: NA; abundance: NA; j_gene: TRBJ2-3; v_gene: TRBV10-3; CDR3aa: CAIRWGNGGFTDTQYF; CDR3nt: TGTGCCATCAGATGGGGAAACGGAGGGTTCACAGATACGCAGTATTTT
d_gene: NA; abundance: NA; j_gene: TRBJ2-7; v_gene: TRBV11-2; CDR3aa: CASSLAPGLGEQYF; CDR3nt: TGTGCCAGCAGCTTAGCCCCGGGGCTTGGCGAGCAGTACTTC
d_gene: NA; abundance: NA; j_gene: TRBJ2-2; v_gene: TRBV7-2; CDR3aa: CASSSTADGELFF; CDR3nt: TGTGCCAGCAGCTCCACGGCTGACGGGGAGCTGTTTTTT
d_gene: TRBD2; abundance: NA; j_gene: TRBJ2-7; v_gene: TRBV9; CDR3aa: CASSPSTPTSGIGSYEQYF; CDR3nt: TGTGCCAGCAGCCCCTCAACTCCGACTAGCGGGATAGGGTCCTACGAGCAGTACTTC
d_gene: TRBD1; abundance: NA; j_gene: TRBJ2-7; v_gene: TRBV30; CDR3aa: CAWEYSPGGYEQYF; CDR3nt: TGTGCCTGGGAGTATAGCCCAGGGGGCTACGAGCAGTACTTC
d_gene: NA; abundance: NA; j_gene: TRBJ2-3; v_gene: TRBV6-6; CDR3aa: CATILGDTDTQYF; CDR3nt: TGTGCCACCATACTCGGGGACACAGATACGCAGTATTTT
d_gene: NA; abundance: NA; j_gene: TRBJ2-7; v_gene: TRBV29-1; CDR3aa: CSVPGSRVHEQYF; CDR3nt: TGCAGCGTGCCAGGGTCTAGGGTCCACGAGCAGTACTTC
d_gene: TRBD2; abundance: few; j_gene: TRBJ2-4; v_gene: TRBV28; CDR3aa: CASSLGTSGSRDIQYF; CDR3nt: TGTGCCAGCAGTTTAGGGACTAGCGGGAGTCGTGACATTCAGTACTTC
d_gene: TRBD1; abundance: NA; j_gene: TRBJ2-5; v_gene: TRBV6-6; CDR3aa: CASSTGQGAETQYF; CDR3nt: TGTGCCAGCAGTACCGGACAGGGGGCTGAGACCCAGTACTTC
d_gene: NA; abundance: NA; j_gene: TRBJ2-6; v_gene: TRBV2; CDR3aa: CASSETSGANVLTF; CDR3nt: TGTGCCAGCAGTGAAACGTCTGGGGCCAACGTCCTGACTTTC
d_gene: NA; abundance: NA; j_gene: TRBJ2-5; v_gene: TRBV5-1; CDR3aa: CASSTGASETQYF; CDR3nt: TGCGCCAGCAGCACGGGGGCCTCGGAGACCCAGTACTTC
d_gene: NA; abundance: NA; j_gene: TRBJ1-1; v_gene: TRBV29-1; CDR3aa: CSVERASNTEAFF; CDR3nt: TGCAGCGTTGAACGGGCCTCAAACACTGAAGCTTTCTTT
d_gene: NA; abundance: NA; j_gene: TRBJ1-2; v_gene: TRBV6-5; CDR3aa: CASSYGGGRRAGYTF; CDR3nt: TGTGCCAGCAGTTATGGCGGGGGGCGCCGAGCTGGCTACACCTTC
d_gene: NA; abundance: once; j_gene: TRBJ2-7; v_gene: TRBV2; CDR3aa: CASQADLVIYGQYF; CDR3nt: TGTGCCAGCCAAGCCGATTTAGTAATCTACGGGCAGTACTTC
d_gene: NA; abundance: NA; j_gene: TRBJ2-5; v_gene: TRBV28; CDR3aa: CASSFPTEYQETQYF; CDR3nt: TGTGCCAGCAGTTTCCCCACAGAATACCAAGAGACCCAGTACTTC
d_gene: TRBD2; abundance: NA; j_gene: TRBJ2-1; v_gene: TRBV5-1; CDR3aa: CASSAGTSGNNEQFF; CDR3nt: TGCGCCAGCAGCGCCGGGACTAGCGGAAACAATGAGCAGTTCTTC
d_gene: NA; abundance: NA; j_gene: TRBJ2-1; v_gene: TRBV25-1; CDR3aa: CASSESNGVNEQFF; CDR3nt: TGTGCCAGCAGTGAGAGTAACGGAGTCAATGAGCAGTTCTTC
d_gene: NA; abundance: NA; j_gene: TRBJ2-5; v_gene: TRBV11-2; CDR3aa: CASSPSIVRETQYF; CDR3nt: TGTGCCAGCAGCCCGAGTATAGTTCGAGAGACCCAGTACTTC
d_gene: TRBD2; abundance: NA; j_gene: TRBJ2-7; v_gene: TRBV27; CDR3aa: CASSTPLAGADEQYF; CDR3nt: TGTGCCAGCAGTACCCCTCTAGCGGGAGCCGACGAGCAGTACTTC
d_gene: NA; abundance: few; j_gene: TRBJ2-3; v_gene: TRBV29-1; CDR3aa: CSVESAGADTQYF; CDR3nt: TGCAGCGTTGAAAGCGCAGGGGCAGATACGCAGTATTTT
d_gene: NA; abundance: few; j_gene: TRBJ2-3; v_gene: TRBV18; CDR3aa: CASSPSGTFTDTQYF; CDR3nt: TGTGCCAGCTCACCTTCGGGGACCTTCACAGATACGCAGTATTTT
d_gene: NA; abundance: NA; j_gene: TRBJ2-7; v_gene: TRBV29-1; CDR3aa: CSVVLSSYEQYF; CDR3nt: TGCAGCGTTGTCCTAAGCTCCTACGAGCAGTACTTC
d_gene: TRBD2; abundance: NA; j_gene: TRBJ2-3; v_gene: TRBV6-1; CDR3aa: CASSENVGWGGRGPDTQYF; CDR3nt: TGTGCCAGCAGTGAAAATGTTGGTTGGGGGGGGAGAGGACCAGATACGCAGTATTTT
d_gene: TRBD1; abundance: NA; j_gene: TRBJ1-2; v_gene: TRBV7-9; CDR3aa: CASSLAGGSYGYTF; CDR3nt: TGTGCCAGCAGCTTAGCAGGGGGCTCCTATGGCTACACCTTC
d_gene: NA; abundance: once; j_gene: TRBJ1-1; v_gene: TRBV29-1; CDR3aa: CSVARNTEAFF; CDR3nt: TGCAGCGTTGCGAGGAACACTGAAGCTTTCTTT
d_gene: TRBD2; abundance: NA; j_gene: TRBJ2-5; v_gene: TRBV7-6; CDR3aa: CASSSLAGGETQYF; CDR3nt: TGTGCCAGCAGCTCCCTAGCGGGAGGAGAGACCCAGTACTTC